Included here is one T cell receptor (beta chain) sequence, with context. The method was immunoSEQ multiplex PCR; TCRdb's version includes in-frame clones alone and lacks a portion of them. Of roughly 120,000 clones listed, about 88% are singletons. This specimen belongs to a study of PD-1 blockade in mismatch repair-deficient tumors. For the study at large: Patients had about 13 mismatch repair-deficient cancer types and were previously treated and progressing.

Germline-derived CDR1 and CDR2 are SGHAT and FQNNGV. The trim removed 5 bases at V and 3 bases at J, leaving 8 bases unmatched. The CDR3 sequence is 16 residues long. The sample consisted of peripheral blood, taken 72 weeks after starting pembrolizumab. This clonotype was sampled from an adult with mismatch repair-deficient cancer. The chain joins TRBV11-2 to TRBJ2-5; TRBD2 matches at 11 bases. CDR3 in DNA: TGTGCCAGCAGCCCCTCTGGGACTAGCGGTAAAGAGACCCAGTACTTC. The encoded protein is CASSPSGTSGKETQYF.